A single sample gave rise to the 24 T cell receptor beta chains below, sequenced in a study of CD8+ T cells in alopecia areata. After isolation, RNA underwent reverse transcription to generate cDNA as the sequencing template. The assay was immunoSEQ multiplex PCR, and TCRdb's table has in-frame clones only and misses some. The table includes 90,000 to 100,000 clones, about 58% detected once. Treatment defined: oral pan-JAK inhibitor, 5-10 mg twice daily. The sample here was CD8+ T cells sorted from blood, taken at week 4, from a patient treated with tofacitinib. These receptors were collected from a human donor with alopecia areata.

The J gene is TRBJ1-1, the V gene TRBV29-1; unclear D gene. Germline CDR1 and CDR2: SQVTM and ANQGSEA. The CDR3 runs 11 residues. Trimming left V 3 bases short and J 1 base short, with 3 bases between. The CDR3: CSVDGNTEAFF. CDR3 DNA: TGCAGCGTTGACGGGAACACTGAAGCTTTCTTT.

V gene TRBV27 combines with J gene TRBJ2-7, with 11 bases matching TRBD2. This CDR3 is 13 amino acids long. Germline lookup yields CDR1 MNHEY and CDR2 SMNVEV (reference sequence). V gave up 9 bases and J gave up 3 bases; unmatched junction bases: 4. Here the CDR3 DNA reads TGTGCCAGTAGACTAGCGGGGCTCTACGAGCAGTACTTC. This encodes CASRLAGLYEQYF.

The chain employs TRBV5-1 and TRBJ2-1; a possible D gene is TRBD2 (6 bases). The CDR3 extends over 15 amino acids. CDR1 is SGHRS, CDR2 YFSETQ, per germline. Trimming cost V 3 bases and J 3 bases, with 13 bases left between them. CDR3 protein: CASSSTRDLYNEQFF. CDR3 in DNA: TGCGCCAGCAGCTCGACTAGGGATCTCTACAATGAGCAGTTCTTC.

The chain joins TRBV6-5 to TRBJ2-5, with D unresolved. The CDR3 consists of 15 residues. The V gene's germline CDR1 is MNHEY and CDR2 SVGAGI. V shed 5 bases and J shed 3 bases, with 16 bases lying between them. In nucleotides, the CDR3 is TGTGCCAGCAGTCCCCGTGGCCGGGCCGAAGAGACCCAGTACTTC. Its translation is CASSPRGRAEETQYF.

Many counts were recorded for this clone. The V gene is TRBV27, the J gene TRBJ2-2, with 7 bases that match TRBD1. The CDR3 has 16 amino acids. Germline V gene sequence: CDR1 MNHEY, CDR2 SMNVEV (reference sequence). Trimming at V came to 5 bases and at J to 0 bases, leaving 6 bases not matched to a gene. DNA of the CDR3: TGTGCCAGCAGTCCCTGGCAGGGGGCGAACACCGGGGAGCTGTTTTTT. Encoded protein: CASSPWQGANTGELFF.

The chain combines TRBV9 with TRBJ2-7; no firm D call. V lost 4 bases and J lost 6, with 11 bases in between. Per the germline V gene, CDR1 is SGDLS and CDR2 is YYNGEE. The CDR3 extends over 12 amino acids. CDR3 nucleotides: TGTGCCAGCAGCTCTCCCCCGGGCGAGCAGTACTTC. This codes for CASSSPPGEQYF.

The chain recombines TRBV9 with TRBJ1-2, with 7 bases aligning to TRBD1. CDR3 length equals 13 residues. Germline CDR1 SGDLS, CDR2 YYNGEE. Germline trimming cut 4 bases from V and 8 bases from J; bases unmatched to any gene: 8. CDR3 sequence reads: CASSRSGGGGYTF. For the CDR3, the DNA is TGTGCCAGCAGCAGGTCAGGGGGTGGCGGCTACACCTTC.

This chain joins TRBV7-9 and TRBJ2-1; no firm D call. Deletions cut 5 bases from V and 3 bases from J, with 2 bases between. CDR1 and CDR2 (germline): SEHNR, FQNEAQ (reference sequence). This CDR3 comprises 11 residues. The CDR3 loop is CASSDYNEQFF. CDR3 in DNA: TGTGCCAGCAGCGACTACAATGAGCAGTTCTTC.

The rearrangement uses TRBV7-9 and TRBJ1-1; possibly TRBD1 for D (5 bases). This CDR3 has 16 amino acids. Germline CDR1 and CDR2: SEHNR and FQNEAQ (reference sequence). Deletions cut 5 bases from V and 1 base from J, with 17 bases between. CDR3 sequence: CASSTSAGRTNTEAFF. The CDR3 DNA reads TGTGCCAGCAGCACAAGCGCGGGACGGACGAACACTGAAGCTTTCTTT.

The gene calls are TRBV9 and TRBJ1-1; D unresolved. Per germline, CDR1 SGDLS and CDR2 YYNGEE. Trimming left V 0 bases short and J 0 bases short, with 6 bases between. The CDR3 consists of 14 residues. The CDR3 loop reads CASSVEGLNTEAFF. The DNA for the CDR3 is TGTGCCAGCAGCGTAGAGGGCTTGAACACTGAAGCTTTCTTT.

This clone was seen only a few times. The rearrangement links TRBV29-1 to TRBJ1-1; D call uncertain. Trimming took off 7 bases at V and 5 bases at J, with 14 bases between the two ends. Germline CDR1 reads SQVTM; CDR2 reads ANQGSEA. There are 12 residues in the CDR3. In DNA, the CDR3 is TGCAGCGCCATTGACACCCGGACTGAAGCTTTCTTT. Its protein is CSAIDTRTEAFF.

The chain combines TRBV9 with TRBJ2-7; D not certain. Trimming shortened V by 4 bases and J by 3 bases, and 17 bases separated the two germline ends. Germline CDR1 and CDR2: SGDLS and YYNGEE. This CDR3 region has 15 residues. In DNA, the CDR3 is TGTGCCAGCAGCCCTTTTTCCGGCCTCGACTACGAGCAGTACTTC. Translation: CASSPFSGLDYEQYF. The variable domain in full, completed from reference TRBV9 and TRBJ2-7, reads DSGVTQTPKHLITATGQRVTLRCSPRSGDLSVYWYQQSLDQGLQFLIQYYNGEERAKGNILERFSAQQFPDLHSELNLSSLELGDSALYFCASSPFSGLDYEQYFGPGTRLTVT.

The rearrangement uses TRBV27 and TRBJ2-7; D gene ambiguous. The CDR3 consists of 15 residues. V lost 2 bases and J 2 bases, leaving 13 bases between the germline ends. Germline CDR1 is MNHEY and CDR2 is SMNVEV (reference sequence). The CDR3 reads CASSLAPAMTYEQYF. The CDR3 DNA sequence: TGTGCCAGCAGTTTAGCCCCAGCTATGACCTACGAGCAGTACTTC.

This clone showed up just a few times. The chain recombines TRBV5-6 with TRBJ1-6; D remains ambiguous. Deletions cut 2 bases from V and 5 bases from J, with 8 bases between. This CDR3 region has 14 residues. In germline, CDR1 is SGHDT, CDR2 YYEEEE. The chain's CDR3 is CASSFEGHNSPLHF. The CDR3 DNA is TGTGCCAGCAGCTTTGAGGGCCATAATTCACCCCTCCACTTT.

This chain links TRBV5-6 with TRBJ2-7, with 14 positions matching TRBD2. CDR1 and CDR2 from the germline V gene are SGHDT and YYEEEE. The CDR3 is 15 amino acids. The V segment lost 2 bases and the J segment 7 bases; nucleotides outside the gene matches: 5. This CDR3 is CASSFPGTSGGEQYF. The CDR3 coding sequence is TGTGCCAGCAGCTTTCCCGGGACTAGCGGGGGAGAGCAGTACTTC.

CDR3 in amino acids: CASSQGASAEQYF. DNA of the CDR3: TGCGCCAGCAGCCAAGGGGCAAGTGCCGAGCAGTACTTC. The rearrangement links TRBV4-1 to TRBJ2-7, with D unresolved. Trimming removed 1 base from V and 6 bases from J, with 10 bases in between. The CDR3 runs 13 residues. Per the germline V gene, CDR1 is MGHRA and CDR2 is YSYEKL.

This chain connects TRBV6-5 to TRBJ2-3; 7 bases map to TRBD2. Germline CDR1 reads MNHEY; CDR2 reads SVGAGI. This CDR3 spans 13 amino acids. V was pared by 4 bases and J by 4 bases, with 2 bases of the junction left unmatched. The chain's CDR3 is CASSSRESDTQYF. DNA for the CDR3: TGTGCCAGCAGTTCGCGGGAGTCAGATACGCAGTATTTT.

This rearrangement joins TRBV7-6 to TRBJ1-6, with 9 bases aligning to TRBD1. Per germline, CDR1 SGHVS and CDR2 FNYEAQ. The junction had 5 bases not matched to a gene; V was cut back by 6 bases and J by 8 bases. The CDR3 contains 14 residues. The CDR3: CASRGQGSYSPLHF. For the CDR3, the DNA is TGTGCCAGCAGGGGACAGGGAAGTTATTCACCCCTCCACTTT.

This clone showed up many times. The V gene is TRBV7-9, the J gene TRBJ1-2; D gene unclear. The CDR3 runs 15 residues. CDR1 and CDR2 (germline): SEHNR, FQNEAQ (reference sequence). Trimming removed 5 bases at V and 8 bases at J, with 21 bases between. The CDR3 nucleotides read TGTGCCAGCAGCCCCCAGGAGAACAGACACCAGGGCTACACCTTC. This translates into CASSPQENRHQGYTF.

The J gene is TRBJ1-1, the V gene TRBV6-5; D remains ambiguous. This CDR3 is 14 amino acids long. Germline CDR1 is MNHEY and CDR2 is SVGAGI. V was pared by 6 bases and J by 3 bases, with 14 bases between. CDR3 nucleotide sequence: TGTGCCAGCAGCGTCTCAGAAGTCGACACTGAAGCTTTCTTT. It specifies CASSVSEVDTEAFF.

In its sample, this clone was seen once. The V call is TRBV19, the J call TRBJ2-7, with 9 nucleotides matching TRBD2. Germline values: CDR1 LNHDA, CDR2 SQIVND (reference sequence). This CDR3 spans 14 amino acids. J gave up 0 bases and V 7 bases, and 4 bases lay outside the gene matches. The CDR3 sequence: CASTPSGNSYEQYF. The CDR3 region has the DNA TGTGCCAGTACCCCTAGCGGGAACTCCTACGAGCAGTACTTC.

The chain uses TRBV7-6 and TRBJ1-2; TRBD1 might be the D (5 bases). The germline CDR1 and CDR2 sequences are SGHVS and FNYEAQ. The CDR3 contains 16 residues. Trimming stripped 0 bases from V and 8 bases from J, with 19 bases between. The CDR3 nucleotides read TGTGCCAGCAGCTTAGCCGGACCTTCTGGGACGTCCGGCTACACCTTC. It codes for CASSLAGPSGTSGYTF.

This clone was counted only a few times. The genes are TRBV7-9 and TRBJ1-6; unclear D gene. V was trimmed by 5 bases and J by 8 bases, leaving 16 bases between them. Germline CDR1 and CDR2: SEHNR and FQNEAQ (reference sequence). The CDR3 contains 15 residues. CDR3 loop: CASSIAGSPDSPLHF. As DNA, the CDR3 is TGTGCCAGCAGCATCGCCGGGAGCCCTGATTCACCCCTCCACTTT.

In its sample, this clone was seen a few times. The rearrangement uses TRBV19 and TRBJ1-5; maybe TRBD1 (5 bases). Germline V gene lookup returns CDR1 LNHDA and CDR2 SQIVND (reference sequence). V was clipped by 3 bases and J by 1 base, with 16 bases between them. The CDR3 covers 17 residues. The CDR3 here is CASSIRGGVRSNQPQHF. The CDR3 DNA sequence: TGTGCCAGTAGTATCCGTGGGGGGGTTAGGAGCAATCAGCCCCAGCATTTT.